This note documents a single TCR beta chain sequence. The germline CDR1 and CDR2 sequences are SGHTA and FQGNSA. The J segment lost 5 bases and the V segment lost 0 bases, leaving 9 bases of the junction unmatched. The CDR3 is 17 amino acids. This specimen belongs to a study of blood T cell repertoires in COVID-19. Study details: Material from acute and convalescent COVID-19 was sourced from the United States, Italy and Spain. PBMCs, B-cell-depleted T cells, or T cells provided the cDNA or gDNA that made up the material.

Per the original data handling: Estimation of nucleated cell counts was performed using reference gene primer amplification. Some clones are missing from TCRdb's copy, which holds only in-frame ones; the method was immunoSEQ multiplex PCR. V and J calls and clone size are as listed in that table; D and trimming were resolved from the DNA. The profile covers tens of thousands of clones, with 75% to 90% appearing a single time and around 10% taken by the ten largest. The sequenced material came from peripheral blood. The rearrangement joins TRBV7-2 to TRBJ2-1, with TRBD2 matching 8 bases. The sequence was obtained from a man older than 75 with acute or convalescent COVID-19. CDR3 bases: TGTGCCAGCAGCTTAGCGCAGGTTCGGCGGGGGGACAATGAGCAGTTCTTC. This sequence encodes CASSLAQVRRGDNEQFF.